The present T cell receptor beta chain was sequenced within a study of cytomegalovirus exposure and HLA in healthy donors. Study background: A subsequent analysis stated that the 120 or so validation repertoires were run on the same platform as the roughly 620 first-cohort repertoires.

The repertoire was sequenced with immunoSEQ multiplex PCR; TCRdb's copy has only in-frame clones and lacks some. The table lists about 150,000 clones, roughly 92% of them singletons. This CDR3 comprises 15 residues. J gave up 5 bases and V 0 bases, and 0 bases lay outside the gene matches. CDR1 and CDR2 from the germline V gene are KGHSH and LQKENI. The receptor comes from a man between 18 and 35 years old in good health and CMV-seronegative. The chain employs TRBV18 and TRBJ2-1, with TRBD2 matching over 11 bases. The sequencing sample was made of PBMCs. The CDR3 loop reads CASSPPGLADNEQFF. The CDR3 region has the DNA TGTGCCAGCTCACCACCGGGACTAGCGGACAATGAGCAGTTCTTC. Using reference TRBV18 and TRBJ2-1 for the parts outside the CDR3, the full variable domain is NAGVMQNPRHLVRRRGQEARLRCSPMKGHSHVYWYRQLPEEGLKFMVYLQKENIIDESGMPKERFSAEFPKEGPSILRIQQVVRGDSAAYFCASSPPGLADNEQFFGPGTRLTVL.